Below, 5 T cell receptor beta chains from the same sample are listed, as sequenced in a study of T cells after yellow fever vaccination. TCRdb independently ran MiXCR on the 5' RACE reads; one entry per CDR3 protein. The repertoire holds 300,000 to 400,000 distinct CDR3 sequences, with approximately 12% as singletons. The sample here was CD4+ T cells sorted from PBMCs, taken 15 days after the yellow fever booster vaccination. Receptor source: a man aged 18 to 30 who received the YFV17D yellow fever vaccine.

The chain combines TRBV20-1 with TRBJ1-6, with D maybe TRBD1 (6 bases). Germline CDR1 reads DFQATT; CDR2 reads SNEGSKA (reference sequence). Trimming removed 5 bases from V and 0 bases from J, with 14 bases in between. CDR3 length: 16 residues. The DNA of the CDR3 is TGCAGTGCTTCAGTAGGGGGGAGCTCCTATAATTCACCCCTCCACTTT. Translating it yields CSASVGGSSYNSPLHF.

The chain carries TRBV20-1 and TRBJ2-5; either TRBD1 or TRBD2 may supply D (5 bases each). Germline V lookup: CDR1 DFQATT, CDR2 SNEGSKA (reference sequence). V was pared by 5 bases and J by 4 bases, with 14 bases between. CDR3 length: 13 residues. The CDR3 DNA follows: TGCAGTGCTCCCGGGACCGAGGGAGAGACCCAGTACTTC. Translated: CSAPGTEGETQYF.

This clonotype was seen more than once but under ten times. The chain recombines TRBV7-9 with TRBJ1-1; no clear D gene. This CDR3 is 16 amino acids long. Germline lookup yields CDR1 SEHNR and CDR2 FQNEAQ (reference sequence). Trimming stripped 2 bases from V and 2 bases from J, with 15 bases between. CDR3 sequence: CASSLQREGRNTEAFF. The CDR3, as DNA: TGTGCCAGCAGCTTACAAAGAGAGGGAAGAAACACTGAAGCTTTCTTT.

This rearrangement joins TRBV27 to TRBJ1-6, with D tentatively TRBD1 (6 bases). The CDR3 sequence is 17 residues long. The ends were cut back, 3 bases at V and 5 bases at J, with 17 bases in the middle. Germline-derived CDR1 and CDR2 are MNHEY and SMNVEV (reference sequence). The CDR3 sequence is CASSFGTRGRNNSPLHF. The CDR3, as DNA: TGTGCCAGCAGTTTTGGGACCAGGGGACGGAATAATTCACCCCTCCACTTT.

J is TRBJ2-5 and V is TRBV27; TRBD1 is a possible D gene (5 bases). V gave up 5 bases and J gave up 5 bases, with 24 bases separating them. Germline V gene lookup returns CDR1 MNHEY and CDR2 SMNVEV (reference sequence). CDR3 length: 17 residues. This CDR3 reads CASSGKGSDGPSETQYF. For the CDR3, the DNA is TGTGCCAGCAGTGGCAAGGGGTCTGATGGGCCGTCGGAGACCCAGTACTTC.